The 4 T cell receptor beta chains reported below all come from one sample, sequenced in a study of long-term antiretroviral therapy in people with HIV. It was version v3.0 of the immunoSEQ assay that was run at survey level. The data were produced by immunoSEQ multiplex PCR, yet TCRdb's version contains in-frame clones alone and is incomplete. The sample shows 9,000 to 13,000 clones, roughly four fifths of them seen only once. The sequenced sample was unsorted PBMCs, obtained 1.8 years after starting antiretroviral therapy. These receptors all stem from a man between 40 and 49 years old with HIV.

The chain combines TRBV4-1 with TRBJ2-3, with 12 positions matching TRBD2. Germline CDR1 is MGHRA and CDR2 is YSYEKL. Trimming at V came to 1 base and at J to 6 bases, leaving 5 bases not matched to a gene. This CDR3 contains 16 residues. CDR3 loop: CASSQGTSGMVDTQYF. The CDR3, as DNA: TGCGCCAGCAGCCAAGGGACTAGCGGGATGGTGGATACGCAGTATTTT.

J is TRBJ2-7 and V is TRBV10-3; the D gene is possibly TRBD1 (6 bases). Trimming left V 0 bases short and J 5 bases short, with 17 bases between. Looked up from germline, CDR1 is ENHRY and CDR2 is SYGVKD. This CDR3 is 16 amino acids long. The CDR3 DNA follows: TGTGCCATCAGTGAGTCGAGGGTGACAGGAGAGGACGAGCAGTACTTC. Protein product: CAISESRVTGEDEQYF.

The V gene is TRBV5-4, the J gene TRBJ2-1; tentatively, D is TRBD1 (6 bases). Germline CDR1 is SGHNT and CDR2 is YYREEE (reference sequence). The CDR3 sequence is 14 residues long. Trimming removed 4 bases at V and 3 bases at J, with 11 bases between. The chain's CDR3 is CASSPDRFYNEQFF. CDR3 in DNA: TGTGCCAGCAGCCCCGACAGGTTCTACAATGAGCAGTTCTTC.

The gene calls are TRBV27 and TRBJ2-1; D might be TRBD1 (6 bases). The CDR3 is made up of 15 amino acids. V lost 5 bases and J lost 12, with 23 bases in between. Germline V gives CDR1 MNHEY, CDR2 SMNVEV (reference sequence). DNA for the CDR3: TGTGCCAGCAGTCCAGGGGCCTCCCCACATCATGGGCAGTTCTTC. This gives the protein CASSPGASPHHGQFF.